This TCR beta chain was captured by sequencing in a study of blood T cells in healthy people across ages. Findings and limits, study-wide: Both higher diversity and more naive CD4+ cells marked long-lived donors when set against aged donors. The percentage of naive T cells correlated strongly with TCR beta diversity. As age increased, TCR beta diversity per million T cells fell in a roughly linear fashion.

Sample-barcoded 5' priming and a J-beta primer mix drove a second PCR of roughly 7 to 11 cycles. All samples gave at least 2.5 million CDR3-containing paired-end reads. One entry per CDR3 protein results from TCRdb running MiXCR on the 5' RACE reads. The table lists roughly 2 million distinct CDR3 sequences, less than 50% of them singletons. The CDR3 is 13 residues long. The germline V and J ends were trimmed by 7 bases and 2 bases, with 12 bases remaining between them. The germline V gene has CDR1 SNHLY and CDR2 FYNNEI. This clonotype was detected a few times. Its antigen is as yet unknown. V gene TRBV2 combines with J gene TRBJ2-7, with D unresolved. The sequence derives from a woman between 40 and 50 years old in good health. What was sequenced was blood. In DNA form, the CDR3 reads TGTGCCAGCACCAGGACCGTAGCCTACGAGCAGTACTTC. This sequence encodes CASTRTVAYEQYF.